A single T cell receptor beta chain is shown here with its context. It lacks a known antigen. No base quality values were provided; no much bigger clone lies one nucleotide off. From each donor, a single peripheral blood sample of about 110 mL on average was drawn into heparinised tubes. Using a panel that included CD45RO, CCR7, CD25, CD127, CD95 and CD27, naive, central memory, regulatory and stem cell-like memory CD4+ T cells were sorted on a BD FACSAria II. All sorted populations exceeded 95% purity. PBMCs were separated immediately by Lymphoprep density gradient centrifugation and were stained directly, without being cultured. Samples were stained and sorted in pairs, with one healthy donor and one patient per experiment, so that batch effects were minimized. This record belongs to a study of beta chain features in type 1 diabetes (dated by TCRdb to 2016 to 2019). As for the study more broadly: No differences in mean age, gender distribution, total cell number or subset yield were found between patients and healthy donors. Across all samples, approximately 100 million sorted cells were examined, and cell number per subset correlated strongly with RNA yield. In the study, recently diagnosed type 1 diabetes patients and matched healthy donors were compared on the TCRB repertoires of their sorted circulating CD4+ T cell subsets. Naive and central memory subsets were obtained from all 30 or so donors, but regulatory and stem cell-like memory subsets were isolated from only 8 patients and roughly 8 healthy donors. General findings and caveats noted by the study authors: PCR may preferentially amplify shorter templates, but because patient and control samples were amplified and corrected together, any resulting skew would affect both groups equally. Only small numbers of individuals were included in the HLA sub-analyses, which left unresolved whether HLA type had any influence on TCRB rearrangement. The naive, central memory and regulatory TCRB repertoires appeared to resemble one another more closely among patients than among healthy donors. Type 1 diabetes patients showed a moderate but significant shortening of TCRB CDR3 length in all four CD4+ subsets. Because cDNA rather than genomic DNA was sequenced, highly expressing activated cells could have been over-represented, although no difference in activation and CD3 levels was found between groups. At VDJ recombination sites, patients with type 1 diabetes made fewer insertions and deleted more nucleotides, a pattern implying thymic rearrangement abnormalities.

The entire isolated RNA was reverse transcribed using the High Capacity cDNA Reverse Transcription Kit, and thus expressed TCRB transcripts were sequenced. Deep immunoSEQ sequencing was performed on naive, central memory and regulatory T cell samples, with an average of roughly 3.6 million total reads per sample. Sorted cells were lysed in RLT buffer, and RNA was extracted using DNase-treated RNeasy Micro or Mini kits according to cell number. To prevent cross-contamination, each cell subset was processed individually, whereas patient and healthy donor samples were processed jointly. Using the immunoSEQ multiplex PCR, TCRB sequences were amplified from cDNA into 87-bp fragments spanning the CDR3 region. Sequencing of the amplicons was done on the Illumina HiSeq platform. The original pipeline was this. PCR bias was corrected computationally using synthetic template baselines, and reads within Hamming distance 2 were collapsed, with unmergeable singletons discarded. By aligning reads against IMGT, V, D and J genes, CDR3 length, and insertions or deletions at six rearrangement sites were assigned. Within each subset, clonotype counts were normalized to the number of sorted cells before true diversity and Gini coefficients were calculated with the tcR R package. The overlap coefficient, calculated on TCRB nucleotide sequences, was used to quantify repertoire sharing. TCRdb's version of the immuneACCESS table is confined to in-frame rearrangements and falls short of the full clone set. An unresolved V gene accounts for under half of the shortfall where checked; the remainder is of unknown origin. V and J calls and clone size are as listed in that table; D and trimming were resolved from the DNA. The sample table contains a few hundred thousand clones; only one count was recorded for about 14% of them. The top ten clones comprise about 6.7% of the sample.

From the cysteine through the phenylalanine, the CDR3 covers 16 amino acids. The only DNA kept is the CDR3, 48 bases in frame from the first base. The germline V end is reduced by 4 bases and the J end by 8 bases; junction bases left unmatched: 13. Sequences SGHAT (CDR1) and FQNNGV (CDR2) are obtained from the germline V gene. This chain is built from TRBV11-2 and TRBJ1-4; 7 bases in between match TRBD1. Specimen: central memory CD4+ T cells from blood. This clonotype originated in a young man in good health. For the CDR3, the sequence is CASSSQFQGGNEKLFF. Read as DNA, the sequence is TGTGCCAGCAGCTCCCAATTCCAGGGGGGGAACGAAAAACTGTTTTTT.